The 29 T cell receptor beta chains in this list originate from one sample, sequenced in a study of shared clonotypes between healthy human individuals. CD8 cells regarded as naive lacked CD45RO, were positively chosen for CCR7, and omitted terminally differentiated effector memory CD45RA+ cells. The assay was immunoSEQ multiplex PCR, and TCRdb's table has in-frame clones only and misses some. This table has hundreds of thousands of clones, about 96% appearing once. The sample was naive CD8+ T cells sorted from blood. The receptors stem from a young man in good health.

The chain links TRBV27 to TRBJ2-2; D not certain. Trimming removed 8 bases at V and 1 base at J, with 8 bases between. Germline CDR1 reads MNHEY; CDR2 reads SMNVEV (reference sequence). The CDR3 runs to 13 residues. The CDR3 region is CASRHENTGELFF. The CDR3 nucleotides read TGTGCCAGCCGTCACGAGAACACCGGGGAGCTGTTTTTT.

This clone was observed a single time. V gene TRBV18 combines with J gene TRBJ1-5; TRBD1 matches 8 bases. The J segment lost 2 bases and the V segment lost 3 bases, leaving 12 bases of the junction unmatched. Germline V gene lookup returns CDR1 KGHSH and CDR2 LQKENI. This CDR3 spans 18 amino acids. CDR3 in amino acids: CASSPQDRVGRGNQPQHF. CDR3 nucleotide sequence: TGTGCCAGCTCACCCCAGGACAGGGTGGGTCGTGGCAATCAGCCCCAGCATTTT.

V is TRBV27 and J is TRBJ2-1; TRBD2 matches at 13 bases. The CDR3 runs to 21 residues. The germline V gene encodes CDR1 MNHEY and CDR2 SMNVEV (reference sequence). Trimming cost V 1 base and J 0 bases; bases outside gene matches: 12. The CDR3 loop is CASSLYPPGLAGVSSYNEQFF. CDR3 coding DNA: TGTGCCAGCAGTTTATACCCTCCCGGACTAGCGGGGGTAAGCTCCTACAATGAGCAGTTCTTC.

V usage is TRBV7-6 and J usage is TRBJ2-7; 9 bases fit TRBD2. V was pared by 4 bases and J by 4 bases, with 14 bases of the junction left unmatched. Germline CDR1 reads SGHVS; CDR2 reads FNYEAQ. The CDR3 is made up of 17 amino acids. The CDR3 is CASSYLKGGSGSYEQYF. CDR3 nucleotides: TGTGCCAGCAGCTATTTAAAGGGAGGTAGCGGGAGTTACGAGCAGTACTTC. The variable domain in full, completed from reference TRBV7-6 and TRBJ2-7, reads GAGVSQSPRYKVTKRGQDVALRCDPISGHVSLYWYRQALGQGPEFLTYFNYEAQQDKSGLPNDRFSAERPEGSISTLTIQRTEQRDSAMYRCASSYLKGGSGSYEQYFGPGTRLTVT.

The chain joins TRBV27 to TRBJ2-1, with D hard to call. Germline V CDR1 and CDR2: MNHEY, SMNVEV (reference sequence). V dropped 0 bases and J dropped 5 bases, with 8 bases sitting between them. There are 14 residues in the CDR3. CDR3: CASSLSPMNNEQFF. In nucleotides, the CDR3 is TGTGCCAGCAGTTTATCGCCGATGAACAATGAGCAGTTCTTC.

The chain combines TRBV5-5 with TRBJ1-1, with TRBD1 matching over 7 bases. CDR1 SGHKS and CDR2 YYEKEE come from the germline V gene (reference sequence). V gave up 4 bases and J gave up 6 bases; unmatched junction bases: 6. The CDR3 contains 13 residues. The CDR3 loop is CASSPRGIPEAFF. In DNA form, the CDR3 reads TGTGCCAGCAGCCCCAGGGGGATCCCTGAAGCTTTCTTT.

The V and J genes are TRBV11-2 and TRBJ2-7, with a possible D match to TRBD2 (5 bases). Trimming took off 3 bases at V and 2 bases at J, with 14 bases between the two ends. This CDR3 region has 15 residues. Germline V gene data show CDR1 as SGHAT and CDR2 as FQNNGV. As DNA, the CDR3 is TGTGCCAGCAGCTTCGGGCACGGGGTGGCCTACGAGCAGTACTTC. Translation gives CASSFGHGVAYEQYF.

The rearrangement links TRBV5-4 to TRBJ2-7; 7 positions agree with TRBD2. The CDR3 consists of 13 residues. Germline CDR1 is SGHNT and CDR2 is YYREEE (reference sequence). With 2 bases clipped from V and 3 bases from J, the junction kept 2 bases outside the gene matches. CDR3 in amino acids: CASSFTSDYEQYF. The CDR3 DNA reads TGTGCCAGCAGCTTTACTAGCGACTACGAGCAGTACTTC. Full variable domain (missing parts from reference TRBV5-4 and TRBJ2-7): ETGVTQSPTHLIKTRGQQVTLRCSSQSGHNTVSWYQQALGQGPQFIFQYYREEENGRGNFPPRFSGLQFPNYSSELNVNALELDDSALYLCASSFTSDYEQYFGPGTRLTVT.

The CDR3, as DNA: TGTGCCAGCGCGCGGACTAGCGGGAGTAGGTACGAGCAGTACTTC. Residues: CASARTSGSRYEQYF. The chain recombines TRBV28 with TRBJ2-7; TRBD2 aligns across 13 bases. The CDR3 spans 15 residues. Germline V gene data show CDR1 as MDHEN and CDR2 as SYDVKM. The V gene end was trimmed by 8 bases and the J gene end by 4 bases; junction bases not matched to a gene: 8. Full variable domain (remainder filled in from reference TRBV28 and TRBJ2-7): DVKVTQSSRYLVKRTGEKVFLECVQDMDHENMFWYRQDPGLGLRLIYFSYDVKMKEKGDIPEGYSVSREKKERFSLILESASTNQTSMYLCASARTSGSRYEQYFGPGTRLTVT.

The chain carries TRBV7-8 and TRBJ2-3, with D possibly called TRBD1 or TRBD2 (5 bases each). Trimming pared 4 bases from V and 4 bases from J, leaving 18 bases between. The CDR3 is 16 residues long. Germline CDR1 SGHVS, CDR2 FQNEAQ. The CDR3 reads CASSYQRRGTADTQYF. In DNA, the CDR3 is TGTGCCAGCAGCTACCAGAGACGGGGCACCGCAGATACGCAGTATTTT.

The chain couples TRBV27 to TRBJ2-3; D unresolved. Trimming removed 3 bases at V and 3 bases at J, with 19 bases between. Germline CDR1 and CDR2: MNHEY and SMNVEV (reference sequence). CDR3 length: 17 amino acids. The CDR3 DNA follows: TGTGCCAGCAGTTTGCGGCAACCCCATCGGTTGACAGATACGCAGTATTTT. Amino acid sequence: CASSLRQPHRLTDTQYF.

This chain joins TRBV9 and TRBJ2-2; D not resolved. The germline V and J ends were trimmed by 4 bases and 7 bases, with 11 bases remaining between them. In germline, CDR1 is SGDLS, CDR2 YYNGEE. This CDR3 has 13 residues. CDR3 nucleotides: TGTGCCAGCAGCCCGATGACAATCGGGGAGCTGTTTTTT. It yields the protein CASSPMTIGELFF. The full variable domain, completed using reference TRBV9 and TRBJ2-2, is DSGVTQTPKHLITATGQRVTLRCSPRSGDLSVYWYQQSLDQGLQFLIQYYNGEERAKGNILERFSAQQFPDLHSELNLSSLELGDSALYFCASSPMTIGELFFGEGSRLTVL.

This rearrangement joins TRBV10-2 to TRBJ2-2; D possibly matches TRBD1 or TRBD2 (5 bases each). Between the trimmed V and J ends, which lost 6 bases and 4 bases, there was a span of 12 bases. The germline CDR1 and CDR2 sequences are WSHSY and SAAADI. The CDR3 extends over 14 amino acids. The CDR3 loop reads CASRPGASTGELFF. CDR3 sequence (DNA): TGCGCCAGCAGGCCCGGGGCATCCACCGGGGAGCTGTTTTTT.

Worth noting for this clone: This sample includes further DNA sequences coding for the same CDR3. The chain has TRBV7-8 and TRBJ2-5; D is ambiguous. With 0 bases removed from V and 5 bases from J, the gap between germline ends came to 4 bases. CDR1 and CDR2 (germline): SGHVS, FQNEAQ. The CDR3 extends over 12 amino acids. In nucleotides, the CDR3 is TGTGCCAGCAGCTTAGCTGGCGAGACCCAGTACTTC. Its translation is CASSLAGETQYF.

This chain connects TRBV19 to TRBJ1-5; possible D gene TRBD1, 5 bases. The CDR3 consists of 13 residues. From germline, CDR1 is LNHDA and CDR2 SQIVND (reference sequence). V lost 7 bases to trimming and J lost 3 bases, with 10 bases between them. CDR3 protein: CASKAGPNQPQHF. CDR3 nucleotides: TGTGCCAGTAAGGCAGGGCCCAATCAGCCCCAGCATTTT.

V gene TRBV4-1 combines with J gene TRBJ1-4, with 7 bases aligning to TRBD1. The CDR3 has 18 residues. In germline, CDR1 is MGHRA, CDR2 YSYEKL. V lost 0 bases to trimming and J lost 0 bases; unmatched junction nucleotides: 7. The CDR3 bases are TGCGCCAGCAGCCAAGAAAGGAACAGGGGCGCAACTAATGAAAAACTGTTTTTT. This sequence encodes CASSQERNRGATNEKLFF.

V and J are TRBV11-2 and TRBJ2-7, with 7 bases identical to TRBD2. CDR1 and CDR2 from the germline V gene are SGHAT and FQNNGV. Trimming removed 5 bases from V and 6 bases from J; junction bases left unmatched: 10. CDR3 size: 14 residues. The CDR3 here is CASSRIAGRGEQYF. CDR3 bases: TGTGCCAGCAGCCGAATAGCGGGCCGGGGCGAGCAGTACTTC.

The chain joins TRBV16 to TRBJ2-4; no clear D gene. The CDR3 loop spans 15 amino acids. Between the trimmed V and J ends, which lost 1 base and 0 bases, there was a span of 7 bases. Germline CDR1 is KGHSY and CDR2 is FQNENV. This CDR3 is CASSQLALAKNIQYF. The CDR3 nucleotides are TGTGCCAGCAGCCAATTGGCCCTAGCCAAAAACATTCAGTACTTC.

This chain joins TRBV7-9 and TRBJ2-2; weak D call: TRBD1 (6 bases). The CDR3 spans 16 residues. Deletions cut 5 bases from V and 1 base from J, with 14 bases between. Germline assignment: CDR1 SEHNR and CDR2 FQNEAQ (reference sequence). The CDR3 region is CASSGDMQMNTGELFF. The CDR3 DNA sequence: TGTGCCAGCAGCGGGGACATGCAAATGAACACCGGGGAGCTGTTTTTT. Full variable domain (remainder filled in from reference TRBV7-9 and TRBJ2-2): DTGVSQNPRHKITKRGQNVTFRCDPISEHNRLYWYRQTLGQGPEFLTYFQNEAQLEKSRLLSDRFSAERPKGSFSTLEIQRTEQGDSAMYLCASSGDMQMNTGELFFGEGSRLTVL.

The chain combines TRBV7-6 with TRBJ2-1, with D maybe TRBD2 (6 bases). The germline V gene has CDR1 SGHVS and CDR2 FNYEAQ. Trimming pared 3 bases from V and 9 bases from J, leaving 12 bases between. This CDR3 has 13 residues. The CDR3 protein is CASSLAGTFEQFF. The CDR3 coding sequence is TGTGCCAGCAGCTTGGCCGGGACTTTTGAGCAGTTCTTC.

This chain links TRBV29-1 with TRBJ2-1; TRBD2 aligns across 7 bases. The CDR3 runs to 13 residues. V trimming: 3 bases; J trimming: 6 bases; junction bases outside the gene matches: 5. The germline V gene has CDR1 SQVTM and CDR2 ANQGSEA. Here the CDR3 reads CSVEPWEGNEQFF. Here the CDR3 DNA reads TGCAGCGTTGAGCCTTGGGAGGGCAATGAGCAGTTCTTC.

The chain recombines TRBV2 with TRBJ1-3; D may be TRBD1 (6 bases). Trimming removed 9 bases from V and 1 base from J, with 16 bases in between. Germline V CDR1 and CDR2: SNHLY, FYNNEI. The CDR3 covers 15 residues. The CDR3 DNA follows: TGTGCCAGTAAGAACGCCGGGACATCTGGAAACACCATATATTTT. It codes for CASKNAGTSGNTIYF.

This sequence joins TRBV7-9 and TRBJ1-2; D may be TRBD1 (6 bases). The germline V and J ends were trimmed by 5 bases and 8 bases, with 15 bases remaining between them. This CDR3 has 13 amino acids. Germline V gene data show CDR1 as SEHNR and CDR2 as FQNEAQ (reference sequence). The CDR3 nucleotides are TGTGCCAGCAGCCTACAGGGTGGTCGGGGCTACACCTTC. The encoded protein is CASSLQGGRGYTF.

A note on this clone: The sample carries other DNA sequences with the same CDR3. This chain connects TRBV5-1 to TRBJ2-7; tentative D call: TRBD1 (6 bases). V was clipped by 3 bases and J by 3 bases, with 10 bases between them. CDR1 SGHRS and CDR2 YFSETQ come from the germline V gene. The CDR3 totals 13 residues. The DNA for the CDR3 is TGCGCCAGCAGCTCGACAGGAAGCTACGAGCAGTACTTC. Translation: CASSSTGSYEQYF.

The V gene is TRBV29-1, the J gene TRBJ2-1; 9 nucleotides match TRBD2. Germline V gene lookup returns CDR1 SQVTM and CDR2 ANQGSEA. The CDR3 loop spans 16 amino acids. V was pared by 8 bases and J by 3 bases, with 14 bases of the junction left unmatched. For the CDR3, the DNA is TGCAGCCCGCGACTAGCGGAGACGAGGTTCTACAATGAGCAGTTCTTC. It specifies CSPRLAETRFYNEQFF.

This sequence joins TRBV7-9 and TRBJ2-3; 8 bases are shared with TRBD2. The germline gives CDR1 SEHNR, CDR2 FQNEAQ (reference sequence). The CDR3 covers 18 residues. Germline trimming cut 5 bases from V and 0 bases from J; bases unmatched to any gene: 13. The CDR3 region is CASSPKAGADTSTDTQYF. The CDR3 DNA reads as TGTGCCAGCAGCCCTAAAGCGGGGGCAGACACTAGCACAGATACGCAGTATTTT.

This sequence joins TRBV7-9 and TRBJ2-1; D ambiguous. V was shortened by 4 bases and J by 9 bases, with 10 bases between the two germline ends. Germline lookup yields CDR1 SEHNR and CDR2 FQNEAQ (reference sequence). CDR3 length: 12 amino acids. The CDR3 reads CASSSDLIEQFF. CDR3 DNA: TGTGCCAGCAGCTCCGATTTGATTGAGCAGTTCTTC.

Turning to this clone: Different DNA sequences within this sample yield the same CDR3. This rearrangement joins TRBV27 to TRBJ2-1; unclear D gene. This CDR3 has 12 residues. The germline CDR1 and CDR2 sequences are MNHEY and SMNVEV (reference sequence). With 5 bases removed from V and 1 base from J, the gap between germline ends came to 3 bases. Here the CDR3 reads CASSPSYNEQFF. The CDR3 DNA sequence: TGTGCCAGCAGTCCTTCCTACAATGAGCAGTTCTTC.

The chain combines TRBV27 with TRBJ2-3; 9 nucleotides match TRBD2. Trimming at V came to 2 bases and at J to 7 bases, leaving 7 bases not matched to a gene. The CDR3 is 15 residues long. Germline CDR1 and CDR2: MNHEY and SMNVEV (reference sequence). In DNA form, the CDR3 reads TGTGCCAGCAGTTTAGGGTCTAGCGGGATCTATACGCAGTATTTT. This translates into CASSLGSSGIYTQYF.